This passage covers 20 T cell receptor beta chains from one sample sequenced in a study of T cell repertoires in cytomegalovirus infection. Their target antigens are unknown. TCRdb processed the reads anew with MiXCR; each CDR3 protein has one entry. The sample contains fewer than 1,000,000 distinct CDR3 sequences, around 32% of which appear only once. Material: cultured CD8+ T cells from PBMCs, obtained from culture after CMV antigen stimulation. These receptor sequences come from a human donor in good health (CMV status not recorded). Some clones in this sample may be carry-over from other donors' samples.

This chain connects TRBV6-1 to TRBJ1-6; possibly TRBD1 for D (5 bases). V was trimmed by 7 bases and J by 8 bases, leaving 18 bases between them. CDR3 length: 15 residues. The germline V gene encodes CDR1 MNHNS and CDR2 SASEGT. Written as DNA, the CDR3 is TGTGCCAGCAACGGTTTACAGGCTATCGATTCACCCCTCCACTTT. Its translation is CASNGLQAIDSPLHF.

This clonotype was counted a few times. This chain links TRBV29-1 with TRBJ2-1, with D tentatively TRBD2 (7 bases). Germline lookup yields CDR1 SQVTM and CDR2 ANQGSEA. The CDR3 runs to 13 residues. The V end lost 4 bases, the J end lost 6 bases, and 13 bases lay between the germline ends. The CDR3 loop reads CSVGGGLINEQFF. The DNA for the CDR3 is TGCAGCGTTGGCGGGGGCCTTATCAATGAGCAGTTCTTC.

In its sample, this clonotype was seen a few times. The chain employs TRBV7-6 and TRBJ2-2; 8 nucleotides agree with TRBD1. Losses at the gene ends were 2 bases for V and 2 bases for J; bases not matched to a gene: 7. Germline V lookup: CDR1 SGHVS, CDR2 FNYEAQ. This CDR3 is built from 17 residues. The CDR3 region has the DNA TGTGCCAGCAGCTTATTTTCTGGACAGGGAAACACCGGGGAGCTGTTTTTT. Amino acid sequence: CASSLFSGQGNTGELFF.

This clonotype has only a few counts. The CDR3 DNA follows: TGTGCCAGCAGTTTGGGACTAGCAGGCGAGCAGTACGTC. Translation: CASSLGLAGEQYV. The chain has TRBV12-3 or TRBV12-4 and TRBJ2-7, with 9 nucleotides matching TRBD2. J gave up 6 bases and V 3 bases, and 3 bases lay outside the gene matches. The CDR3 is 13 residues long.

This chain links TRBV11-2 with TRBJ2-3, with a tentative D call TRBD1 (6 bases). The germline V gene encodes CDR1 SGHAT and CDR2 FQNNGV. CDR3 length: 14 amino acids. Trimming removed 1 base from V and 7 bases from J, with 12 bases in between. For the CDR3, the DNA is TGTGCCAGCAGCTTAGGGACCACAGGGTATACGCAGTATTTT. As protein: CASSLGTTGYTQYF.

The genes are TRBV29-1 and TRBJ2-7; a weak D match, TRBD1 (5 bases). Germline V gives CDR1 SQVTM, CDR2 ANQGSEA. Trimming took 1 base from V and 1 from J, leaving 8 bases between them. This CDR3 contains 13 residues. DNA for the CDR3: TGCAGCGTTGAAGGGCGACAGTCCTACGAGCAGTACGTC. Translated, it gives CSVEGRQSYEQYV.

V usage is TRBV6-8 and J usage is TRBJ2-5, with TRBD2 matching over 10 bases. CDR3 length: 16 residues. V gave up 2 bases and J gave up 5 bases; unmatched junction bases: 8. Germline CDR1 is MNHGY and CDR2 is SAAAGT. The CDR3 region is CASSYRAGGGLETQYF. CDR3 sequence (DNA): TGTGCCAGCAGTTACCGAGCGGGGGGGGGTTTGGAGACCCAGTACTTC.

J is TRBJ2-1 and V is TRBV7-6, with D unclear. The CDR3 sequence is 15 residues long. The germline V gene encodes CDR1 SGHVS and CDR2 FNYEAQ. The ends were cut back, 6 bases at V and 0 bases at J, with 12 bases in the middle. CDR3 bases: TGTGCCAGCAGACAACAATGGGACTCCTACAATGAGCAGTTCTTC. This gives the protein CASRQQWDSYNEQFF.

This clonotype was observed a few times. The chain couples TRBV5-1 to TRBJ2-1; TRBD2 might be the D (6 bases). Germline CDR1 and CDR2: SGHRS and YFSETQ. This CDR3 is built from 16 residues. Trimming pared 0 bases from V and 1 base from J, leaving 11 bases between. Written as DNA, the CDR3 is TGCGCCAGCAGCTTGGCCTTAGCGGTTTCCTACAATGAGCAGTTCTTC. This translates into CASSLALAVSYNEQFF.

The rearrangement joins TRBV27 to TRBJ2-3; D is perhaps TRBD2 (5 bases). The germline V gene has CDR1 MNHEY and CDR2 SMNVEV (reference sequence). The V end was cut by 3 bases, the J end by 1 base, with 11 bases between. The CDR3 contains 15 residues. In nucleotides, the CDR3 is TGTGCCAGCAGTTTCCTCCGGGGAGGCACAGATACGCAGTATTTT. The encoded protein is CASSFLRGGTDTQYF.

In this sample, this clonotype turned up a few times. The chain is built from TRBV27 and TRBJ1-4, with D maybe TRBD1 (5 bases). The CDR3 is 16 residues long. Deletions cut 0 bases from V and 12 bases from J, with 20 bases between. CDR1 and CDR2 (germline): MNHEY, SMNVEV (reference sequence). The CDR3 DNA is TGTGCCAGCAGTTTATCACCCGCAGGGTCGCGGATCCAACTGTTTTTT. Translated, it gives CASSLSPAGSRIQLFF.

The V gene is TRBV12-3 or TRBV12-4, the J gene TRBJ1-2; D may be TRBD1 (5 bases). CDR3 size: 15 residues. V lost 6 bases to trimming and J lost 5 bases, with 19 bases between them. This CDR3 is CASSQGRARVYGYTF. The CDR3 DNA sequence: TGTGCCAGCAGCCAGGGACGGGCCCGGGTTTATGGCTACACCTTC.

The gene calls are TRBV25-1 and TRBJ2-5; possible D gene TRBD1, 6 bases. The germline V gene encodes CDR1 MGHDK and CDR2 SYGVNS. This CDR3 comprises 14 residues. The germline V and J ends were trimmed by 4 bases and 2 bases, with 11 bases remaining between them. The CDR3 DNA reads TGTGCCAGCAGTGCGCGCGACAGGCAAGAGACCCAGTACTTC. Translation gives CASSARDRQETQYF.

In the case of this clonotype: Germline is not matched at one junction end, which may reflect a read error. DNA of the CDR3: TGTGTCAGCACCCCGGTAGGGGTGGCAGGGTTGAACACTGAAGCTTTCTTT. Encoded protein: CVSTPVGVAGLNTEAFF. The chain employs TRBV7-2 and TRBJ1-1, with a tentative D call TRBD1 (5 bases). Germline values: CDR1 SGHTA, CDR2 FQGNSA. The CDR3 spans 17 residues. The entire variable domain, with the rest obtained from reference TRBV7-2 and TRBJ1-1, is as follows: GAGVSQSPSNKVTEKGKDVELRCDPISGHTALYWYRQSLGQGLEFLIYFQGNSAPDKSGLPSDRFSAERTGGSVSTLTIQRTQQEDSAVYLCVSTPVGVAGLNTEAFFGQGTRLTVV.

The chain employs TRBV6-5 and TRBJ2-1, with D tentatively TRBD1 (6 bases). Trimming shortened V by 0 bases and J by 3 bases, and 12 bases separated the two germline ends. The CDR3 extends over 16 amino acids. The germline CDR1 and CDR2 sequences are MNHEY and SVGAGI. The CDR3 DNA follows: TGTGCCAGCAGTTACTCGACAGGACCGCTCTACAATGAGCAGTTCTTC. Protein product: CASSYSTGPLYNEQFF.

The rearrangement joins TRBV11-3 to TRBJ2-4; D is unclear. V dropped 8 bases and J dropped 0 bases, with 23 bases sitting between them. The CDR3 sequence is 18 residues long. Germline lookup yields CDR1 SGHNT and CDR2 YENEEA. This CDR3 reads CASPRAEPLPLAKNIQYF. DNA for the CDR3: TGTGCCAGCCCTAGGGCGGAGCCACTTCCTTTAGCCAAAAACATTCAGTACTTC.

The genes are TRBV5-6 and TRBJ1-2; D gene ambiguous. V lost 2 bases and J lost 2, with 10 bases in between. CDR1 SGHDT and CDR2 YYEEEE come from the germline V gene. There are 14 residues in the CDR3. CDR3 amino acids: CASSFLENNYGYTF. The CDR3 nucleotides read TGTGCCAGCAGCTTCTTGGAGAACAACTATGGCTACACCTTC. Full variable domain (rest looked up from reference TRBV5-6 and TRBJ1-2): DAGVTQSPTHLIKTRGQQVTLRCSPKSGHDTVSWYQQALGQGPQFIFQYYEEEERQRGNFPDRFSGHQFPNYSSELNVNALLLGDSALYLCASSFLENNYGYTFGSGTRLTVV.

CDR3: CAIRTGVNSYEQYF. The DNA of the CDR3 is TGTGCCATCAGGACAGGGGTTAACTCCTACGAGCAGTACTTC. The chain employs TRBV10-3 and TRBJ2-7; TRBD1 matches at 8 bases. V shed 6 bases and J 0 bases; nucleotides not matched to a gene: 4. The CDR3 extends over 14 amino acids. CDR1 and CDR2 from the germline V gene are ENHRY and SYGVKD.

CDR3 DNA: TGTGCCAGCAGCCGGGGAGGGAAAGGTGAAGCTTTCTTT. This translates into CASSRGGKGEAFF. The chain combines TRBV7-8 with TRBJ1-1; D is unresolved. This CDR3 has 13 residues. The V end was cut by 5 bases, the J end by 7 bases, with 14 bases between. CDR1 and CDR2 from the germline V gene are SGHVS and FQNEAQ. Full variable domain (missing parts from reference TRBV7-8 and TRBJ1-1): GAGVSQSPRYKVAKRGQDVALRCDPISGHVSLFWYQQALGQGPEFLTYFQNEAQLDKSGLPSDRFFAERPEGSVSTLKIQRTQQEDSAVYLCASSRGGKGEAFFGQGTRLTVV.

The CDR3 sequence: CASTLTGGLQETQYF. The CDR3 nucleotides are TGTGCCAGTACCCTTACGGGGGGACTCCAAGAGACCCAGTACTTC. This sequence joins TRBV9 and TRBJ2-5; 7 bases map to TRBD2. There are 15 residues in the CDR3. CDR1 is SGDLS, CDR2 YYNGEE, per germline. With 8 bases clipped from V and 1 base from J, the junction kept 11 bases outside the gene matches.